The source of this T cell receptor beta chain is a study of CD8+CD57+ T cells in acquired aplastic anemia (dated by TCRdb to 2016 to 2018). With respect to the entire study: A mean of roughly 2.9 ug of DNA, ranging from roughly 0.17 to 30 ug, was extracted from sorted CD4+ and CD8+ cells. For healthy donor samples, the average read count was about 10 million for CD4+ cells and around 12 million for CD8+ cells.

Genomic DNA was used as template for profiling of TCR beta VDJ combinations and CDR3 sequences. An Illumina HiSeq 2000 was used for TCR repertoire sequencing. The original pipeline was this. Repertoires were assessed using TRBV/TRBJ rearrangement plots, CDR3 size and DJ length profiles, and Simpson's diversity index. The most abundant DNA sequence in the deep sequencing data was defined as the immunodominant clone. CDR3 amino acid sequences were screened for sharing across subjects and were compared with published repertoires and the VDJdb database. TCRdb reworked the public reads: Q25 trimming with fastp, MiXCR clone assembly, productive beta chains retained. When rows share a CDR3 protein, they turn into one entry using the most common DNA and genes. In this record, the V and J calls reflect TCRdb's handling and not the investigators' own analysis. A total of hundreds of thousands of distinct CDR3 sequences appear in this sample, about two thirds of them only once. The ten top clones hold approximately 3.9% of the sample.

The study deep-sequenced TCR repertoires of sorted CD4+ and CD8+ blood T cells from severe aplastic anemia patients and healthy subjects. Ficoll-Paque density gradient centrifugation was used to isolate peripheral blood mononuclear cells. CD4+ and CD8+ T cells were sorted by FACS or magnetic beads before DNA extraction. Taken from cysteine to phenylalanine, the CDR3 has 14 residues. The CDR3 DNA has 42 bases and is translated from base 1. From the germline V gene, CDR1 is SGHRS and CDR2 is YFSETQ. Trimming at the junction amounts to 0 bases on V and 0 bases on J, and the germline ends lie 4 bases apart. Overall study outcomes, separate from this receptor: Between patients and healthy controls, no significant difference in CD8+ Simpson's diversity was found (P=0.060). Roughly 30 CD8+ CDR3 sequences were shared between patients and controls but appeared highly expressed in patients and within their immunodominant clones.

This clonotype was observed at least ten times. The specificity of this receptor is unknown. Base qualities are not provided; no much larger clone lies one nucleotide away. The sequence joins TRBV5-1 to TRBJ2-4; no D gene can be assigned with confidence. The sample consisted of sorted CD4+, CD8+, or CD8+CD57+ T cells (not recorded which) from PBMCs. This receptor was taken from a human donor in good health, serving as a control. The nucleotides are TGCGCCAGCAGCTTGGGGCTAGCCAAAAACATTCAGTACTTC. Its protein product is CASSLGLAKNIQYF.